This T cell receptor beta chain was found in a study of cytomegalovirus exposure and HLA in healthy donors. The PCR contained 60 Vbeta and 13 Jbeta primers. The repertoire was sequenced with immunoSEQ multiplex PCR; TCRdb's copy has only in-frame clones and lacks some. The repertoire includes approximately 170,000 clones, 82% of them detected once, and 1.5% sits in the top ten. Study findings and constraints: It was reportedly the case that the classifier diagnosed cytomegalovirus status with high specificity and sensitivity. Presence/absence analysis assumed near-uniform sequencing depth across donors.

Germline CDR1 reads SGHVS; CDR2 reads FQNEAQ. The CDR3 runs to 13 residues. The V segment lost 5 bases and the J segment 7 bases; nucleotides outside the gene matches: 8. Comments on this clone: Antigen specificity is unknown.

The V gene is TRBV7-8, the J gene TRBJ2-7, with TRBD2 matching over 7 bases. The sample was PBMCs. The receptor's source is a male donor in good health and CMV-seronegative. The CDR3 loop is CASSPRGRGEQYF. The CDR3 DNA reads TGTGCCAGCAGCCCCCGCGGGCGGGGGGAGCAGTACTTC.